This T cell receptor (beta chain) derives from a study of response to subunit inactivated influenza vaccine (dated by TCRdb to the late 2010s). As for the study more broadly: Deep quantitative T cell receptor repertoire profiling was used in the study to track responses to a trivalent subunit inactivated influenza vaccine. Overall results and qualifications from the work: According to the authors, only a limited number of new T cells may be recruited by each seasonal influenza vaccination.

The library was made by RT-PCR. The instrument was an Illumina HiSeq 2500. The raw public reads went through TCRdb reprocessing: fastp at Q25, MiXCR clone calling, in-frame beta chains kept. Identical CDR3 proteins give one entry, which carries the most common genes and DNA. The table for this sample lists about 700,000 distinct CDR3 sequences; around 13% of them were counted only once. 6% to 8% of the sample is in the top ten clones. This clonotype was observed a handful of times. Its recognized antigen is unknown. Per-nucleotide qualities are absent, and no much larger clonotype sits a single base away. Trimming at the junction amounts to 4 bases on V and 1 base on J, and the germline ends lie 19 bases apart. From a lookup of the germline V gene, CDR1 and CDR2 are SGHRS and YFSETQ. Including the terminal cysteine and phenylalanine, the CDR3 comprises 17 residues. The kept DNA is CDR3 alone, 51 bases in frame from the first base.

The rearrangement combines TRBV5-1 with TRBJ2-3; 5 matching bases give a weak D call of TRBD2. This clonotype originated in a middle-aged man who received an inactivated influenza vaccine. Donor details come from another sample of the same person, matched by shared clones. The sample in question was PBMCs from blood, obtained roughly 2 weeks before vaccination. The sequenced DNA is TGCGCCAGCAGCGCCCTTGTCTTCCTGGAGGGCACAGATACGCAGTATTTT. This yields the protein CASSALVFLEGTDTQYF.